This T cell receptor (beta chain) was obtained from a study of identical twins. Study-wide results and caveats: Possibly, invariant MAIT and iNKT cells partly confounded zero-insertion analyses.

Unmatched junction bases numbered 6, after V lost 5 bases and J lost 2 bases. The germline V gene has CDR1 MNHNS and CDR2 SASEGT. CDR3 size: 16 residues. TCRdb ran MiXCR on the 5' RACE reads and lists one entry per CDR3 protein. This sample has roughly 690,000 distinct CDR3 sequences; over 20% occur once, and the top ten carry over 4%. This clonotype has ten or more counts. Its antigen remains unidentified. The same sample was also studied in work on T cells expressing NK-cell markers.

Sequencing was carried out using PBMCs. The genes are TRBV6-1 and TRBJ2-2; TRBD2 matches at 9 bases. This sequence originates from a woman aged 18-29 years in good health. CDR3 in DNA: TGTGCCAGCAGTCCGGGGACTAGCCTAAACACCGGGGAGCTGTTTTTT. Its protein product is CASSPGTSLNTGELFF.